The 21 T cell receptor beta chains listed next were all sequenced from one sample in a study of T cell clones after liver transplantation. Libraries were prepared by immunoSEQ multiplex PCR; TCRdb keeps only in-frame clonotypes and omits some of them. The sample lists approximately 26,000 clones, around 63% seen once, with approximately 2.9% in the top ten. Sequenced material: CD4+ T cells from blood, taken before liver transplant. The receptors come from a human donor who received a liver transplant.

This clone turned up a few times. The genes are TRBV6-1 and TRBJ1-5; TRBD1 matches 8 bases. Germline lookup yields CDR1 MNHNS and CDR2 SASEGT. The CDR3 sequence is 15 residues long. V shed 5 bases and J 7 bases; nucleotides not matched to a gene: 10. CDR3 DNA sequence: TGTGCCAGCAGTTGGGACGGACAGGGAGAACAGCCCCAGCATTTT. This gives the protein CASSWDGQGEQPQHF.

The gene calls are TRBV2 and TRBJ2-7; tentatively, D is TRBD1 (7 bases). The germline V gene has CDR1 SNHLY and CDR2 FYNNEI. The V end was cut by 8 bases, the J end by 4 bases, with 15 bases between. The CDR3 runs 13 residues. CDR3 DNA: TGTGCCAGCGGACCGACAGGGAGGTACGAGCAGTACTTC. Protein product: CASGPTGRYEQYF.

This clone occurred once. The V gene is TRBV15, the J gene TRBJ1-4, with D maybe TRBD1 (6 bases). With 0 bases removed from V and 8 bases from J, the gap between germline ends came to 10 bases. CDR1 is LNHNV, CDR2 YYDKDF, per germline (reference sequence). The CDR3 length is 14 residues. CDR3 DNA: TGTGCCACCAGCAGAGACAGGGGCTTGGAAAAACTGTTTTTT. Translation gives CATSRDRGLEKLFF.

V usage is TRBV4-2 and J usage is TRBJ2-5; perhaps TRBD1 as D (5 bases). V lost 1 base and J 1 base, leaving 13 bases between the germline ends. The CDR3 consists of 16 residues. Germline assignment: CDR1 LGHNA and CDR2 YNFKEQ. The CDR3 spells CASSQGSQGGQETQYF. CDR3 nucleotide sequence: TGTGCCAGCAGCCAAGGGTCGCAGGGTGGCCAAGAGACCCAGTACTTC.

The chain joins TRBV6-6 to TRBJ2-3; TRBD2 is a possible D gene (5 bases). Germline-derived CDR1 and CDR2 are MNHNY and SVGAGI (reference sequence). Deletions cut 4 bases from V and 3 bases from J, with 11 bases between. The CDR3 covers 14 residues. CDR3 sequence (DNA): TGTGCCAGCAGTTTCGGAGGTTTGACAGATACGCAGTATTTT. Translation: CASSFGGLTDTQYF.

This sequence joins TRBV2 and TRBJ1-3; the D gene is possibly TRBD1 (6 bases). V was trimmed by 3 bases and J by 5 bases, leaving 8 bases between them. Germline-derived CDR1 and CDR2 are SNHLY and FYNNEI. CDR3 length: 13 residues. The CDR3 here is CASSDGTRNTIYF. In DNA, the CDR3 is TGTGCCAGCAGTGATGGGACAAGAAACACCATATATTTT. The full variable domain, completed using reference TRBV2 and TRBJ1-3, is EPEVTQTPSHQVTQMGQEVILRCVPISNHLYFYWYRQILGQKVEFLVSFYNNEISEKSEIFDDQFSVERPDGSNFTLKIRSTKLEDSAMYFCASSDGTRNTIYFGEGSWLTVV.

This chain uses TRBV10-3 with TRBJ1-2, with 7 bases matching TRBD1. Germline CDR1 reads ENHRY; CDR2 reads SYGVKD. After removal of 9 bases from V and 5 bases from J, the junction contained 9 bases not matched to a gene. The CDR3 extends over 13 amino acids. The CDR3 reads CAMSTGLEYGYTF. DNA of the CDR3: TGTGCCATGTCGACAGGGTTGGAGTATGGCTACACCTTC.

The chain has TRBV25-1 and TRBJ1-3, with 7 bases matching TRBD1. V shed 7 bases, J shed 4 bases, and the junction held 10 bases outside the gene matches. The V gene's germline CDR1 is MGHDK and CDR2 SYGVNS. This CDR3 contains 15 residues. The CDR3 nucleotides are TGTGCCAGCAACCAAGGGGGCGCGGGGGGAAACACCATATATTTT. Residues: CASNQGGAGGNTIYF.

This rearrangement joins TRBV6-5 to TRBJ2-1, with 12 bases matching TRBD2. V gave up 5 bases and J gave up 4 bases; unmatched junction bases: 3. Germline V gives CDR1 MNHEY, CDR2 SVGAGI. CDR3 length: 15 amino acids. CDR3 residues: CASSTLAGGYNEQFF. CDR3 nucleotides: TGTGCCAGCAGTACCCTAGCGGGGGGGTACAATGAGCAGTTCTTC.

The chain is built from TRBV10-3 and TRBJ2-1; 8 nucleotides align to TRBD2. CDR1 and CDR2 (germline): ENHRY, SYGVKD. Trimming removed 8 bases from V and 9 bases from J; junction bases left unmatched: 27. The CDR3 consists of 19 residues. CDR3 coding DNA: TGTGCCATCTACCCCGGTTGGAGCGGGGGAGGGGGAACCACGGCTGAGCAGTTCTTC. Its translation is CAIYPGWSGGGGTTAEQFF.

This clone is medium-sized by share. This rearrangement joins TRBV18 to TRBJ2-1; 9 nucleotides agree with TRBD1. This CDR3 spans 16 amino acids. V gave up 2 bases and J gave up 5 bases; unmatched junction bases: 7. Germline V CDR1 and CDR2: KGHSH, LQKENI. CDR3 sequence: CASSPLLDRGDNEQFF. CDR3 in DNA: TGTGCCAGCTCACCATTACTGGACAGGGGCGACAATGAGCAGTTCTTC.

The rearrangement uses TRBV5-5 and TRBJ2-3, with 9 bases identical to TRBD2. Germline CDR1 SGHKS, CDR2 YYEKEE (reference sequence). The V and J ends lost 0 bases and 1 base, in that order; junction bases with no gene match: 3. The CDR3 contains 16 residues. The CDR3 region is CASSLGSSGGTDTQYF. CDR3 bases: TGTGCCAGCAGCTTGGGATCTAGCGGGGGCACAGATACGCAGTATTTT.

V and J are TRBV11-2 and TRBJ2-1; D not certain. The CDR3 extends over 14 amino acids. Germline values: CDR1 SGHAT, CDR2 FQNNGV. V was pared by 0 bases and J by 5 bases, with 8 bases between. The CDR3 protein is CASSLDRINNEQFF. DNA of the CDR3: TGTGCCAGCAGCTTAGACAGGATTAACAATGAGCAGTTCTTC. The full variable domain, with the rest looked up from reference TRBV11-2 and TRBJ2-1, is EAGVAQSPRYKIIEKRQSVAFWCNPISGHATLYWYQQILGQGPKLLIQFQNNGVVDDSQLPKDRFSAERLKGVDSTLKIQPAKLEDSAVYLCASSLDRINNEQFFGPGTRLTVL.

The chain carries TRBV27 and TRBJ1-1; TRBD1 agrees at 7 bases. The germline V gene encodes CDR1 MNHEY and CDR2 SMNVEV (reference sequence). There are 14 residues in the CDR3. Unmatched junction bases numbered 8, after V lost 7 bases and J lost 3 bases. CDR3 region: CASIKTGRDTEAFF. DNA for the CDR3: TGTGCCAGCATCAAGACAGGGCGAGACACTGAAGCTTTCTTT.

The J gene is TRBJ2-1, the V gene TRBV30, with D possibly TRBD2 on 6 matching bases. Trimming cost V 8 bases and J 0 bases, with 17 bases left between them. The CDR3 has 15 residues. Looked up from germline, CDR1 is GTSNPN and CDR2 is SVGIG (reference sequence). The CDR3 DNA reads TGTGCCATTGACAGCGGGCCAAGCTCCTACAATGAGCAGTTCTTC. It translates to CAIDSGPSSYNEQFF.

The V call is TRBV6-1, the J call TRBJ2-7; 9 nucleotides align to TRBD1. The CDR3 has 13 amino acids. The V gene's germline CDR1 is MNHNS and CDR2 SASEGT. V shed 6 bases, J shed 2 bases, and the junction held 2 bases outside the gene matches. The CDR3 spells CASSRDRAYEQYF. The CDR3 region has the DNA TGTGCCAGCAGCCGGGACAGGGCCTACGAGCAGTACTTC.

V and J are TRBV18 and TRBJ2-3; TRBD2 matches 9 bases. CDR3 length equals 19 residues. The J segment lost 2 bases and the V segment lost 6 bases, leaving 18 bases of the junction unmatched. Looked up from germline, CDR1 is KGHSH and CDR2 is LQKENI. This chain's CDR3 is CASSLAEQLLAGLTDTQYF. DNA for the CDR3: TGTGCCAGCTCCCTAGCGGAGCAGCTTCTAGCGGGGCTCACAGATACGCAGTATTTT.

The chain carries TRBV4-1 and TRBJ2-3; D is unclear. The CDR3 totals 17 residues. The germline gives CDR1 MGHRA, CDR2 YSYEKL. The V end was cut by 0 bases, the J end by 1 base, with 14 bases between. The CDR3 sequence: CASSQDLEGWGTDTQYF. The CDR3 nucleotides read TGCGCCAGCAGCCAAGATCTCGAAGGATGGGGCACAGATACGCAGTATTTT.

The genes are TRBV6-5 and TRBJ2-3, with D perhaps TRBD2 (6 bases). CDR3 length equals 11 residues. Germline-derived CDR1 and CDR2 are MNHEY and SVGAGI. Trimming removed 8 bases from V and 6 bases from J, with 9 bases in between. CDR3 bases: TGTGCCAGCGGCCGGGGGGATACGCAGTATTTT. Its protein is CASGRGDTQYF.

V and J are TRBV19 and TRBJ2-1; 7 bases are a match to TRBD1. Germline CDR1 LNHDA, CDR2 SQIVND (reference sequence). This CDR3 has 12 amino acids. The J segment lost 9 bases and the V segment lost 7 bases, leaving 6 bases of the junction unmatched. CDR3 coding DNA: TGTGCCAGTACCGACAGGGTTGGTGAGCAGTTCTTC. Protein product: CASTDRVGEQFF.

The chain is built from TRBV11-1 and TRBJ2-3; D is undetermined. In germline, CDR1 is SGHAT, CDR2 FQDESV (reference sequence). Trimming removed 5 bases at V and 1 base at J, with 16 bases between. CDR3 length equals 16 residues. The CDR3 DNA reads TGTGCCAGCAGCCTTGGTTGGGGATCGGGCACAGATACGCAGTATTTT. This codes for CASSLGWGSGTDTQYF.